This is a list of T cell receptor beta chains from one sample in a study of technical replicates of blood from several donors. Assay: immunoSEQ multiplex PCR; the TCRdb copy retains only in-frame clones and omits some. This table has about 80,000 clones, approximately 94% appearing once. The sample comprised T cells isolated from PBMCs. The receptors were gathered from a human donor in good health. Each CDR3 is given with its conserved first and last residue. D genes are given only for firm matches. Some rows have no size entry. The others give once, few or many, or a class for an expanded clone.

d_call	j_call	clone_size	v_call	cdr3_aa	cdr3_nt
TRBD1	TRBJ2-7	NA	TRBV25-1	CATIPRQGSRYEQYF	TGTGCCACCATTCCTCGACAGGGGAGTAGATACGAGCAGTACTTC
NA	TRBJ2-4	NA	TRBV7-2	CASSLLAAKNIQYF	TGTGCCAGCAGCTTATTAGCGGCCAAAAACATTCAGTACTTC
NA	TRBJ2-7	once	TRBV18	CASSRQGGTYEQYF	TGTGCCAGCTCACGACAGGGAGGCACCTACGAGCAGTACTTC
TRBD2	TRBJ2-5	NA	TRBV2	CASSEGEGIQETQYF	TGTGCCAGCAGTGAGGGGGAGGGGATACAAGAGACCCAGTACTTC
NA	TRBJ2-1	NA	TRBV12-5	CASGLDWGVTRVYEQFF	TGTGCTAGTGGTTTGGATTGGGGGGTCACTAGAGTTTACGAGCAGTTCTTC
NA	TRBJ2-7	NA	TRBV4-1	CASSLVVAYEQYF	TGCGCCAGCAGCCTAGTTGTAGCCTACGAGCAGTACTTC
NA	TRBJ2-1	NA	TRBV27	CASHRNNEQFF	TGTGCCAGCCACAGAAACAATGAGCAGTTCTTC
NA	TRBJ2-7	NA	TRBV5-4	CASSWGVGSYEQYF	TGTGCCAGCAGCTGGGGCGTGGGGTCCTACGAGCAGTACTTC
TRBD2	TRBJ2-2	NA	TRBV7-2	CASSSELAGANTGELFF	TGTGCCAGCAGCTCAGAACTAGCGGGAGCGAACACCGGGGAGCTGTTTTTT
NA	TRBJ2-5	NA	TRBV5-1	CASSLAVIFGGHKETQYF	TGCGCCAGCAGCTTGGCCGTAATATTTGGCGGGCATAAAGAGACCCAGTACTTC
NA	TRBJ2-1	once	TRBV27	CASSLNSPRTRIYEQFF	TGTGCCAGCAGTTTAAACTCCCCTCGGACAAGGATCTATGAGCAGTTCTTC
NA	TRBJ2-2	NA	TRBV7-3	CASSPGPANTGELFF	TGTGCCAGCAGCCCAGGGCCCGCGAACACCGGGGAGCTGTTTTTT
TRBD1	TRBJ2-7	NA	TRBV5-1	CASSLGGTGGFEQYF	TGCGCCAGCAGCTTGGGAGGGACAGGGGGCTTCGAGCAGTACTTC
TRBD1	TRBJ1-4	NA	TRBV13	CASSLDPGTAEKLFF	TGTGCCAGCAGCTTAGATCCCGGGACAGCTGAAAAACTGTTTTTT
NA	TRBJ1-3	once	TRBV25-1	CASSEAGGHTIYF	TGTGCCAGCAGTGAAGCGGGAGGGCACACCATATATTTT
NA	TRBJ2-3	once	TRBV4-3	CASSQAGVDTQYF	TGCGCCAGCAGCCAAGCAGGGGTAGATACGCAGTATTTT
NA	TRBJ2-1	NA	TRBV6-1	CASDSGQTYNEQFF	TGTGCCAGTGACTCGGGACAAACTTACAATGAGCAGTTCTTC
NA	TRBJ1-3	NA	TRBV5-1	CASSSGPLNSGNTIYF	TGCGCCAGCAGCTCGGGTCCGCTTAACTCTGGAAACACCATATATTTT
NA	TRBJ2-1	NA	TRBV30	CAWSGGARDLSYNEQFF	TGTGCCTGGAGTGGGGGCGCGCGGGACTTAAGCTACAATGAGCAGTTCTTC